Sequencing of this TCR beta chain was carried out in a study of T cell repertoires in cytomegalovirus infection (dated by TCRdb to between 2018 and 2020). With regard to the full study: Donor HLA type was relevant to the analysis, because carriage of CMV infection together with the matching HLA type was indicated by public TCR beta signatures.

Broad study findings and their caveats: The ex vivo response was dominated by HLA-C-restricted CMV-specific TCR beta clonotypes, which also provided the single most frequent clonotype in two of eight donors. Cumulative frequency of public TCR beta family members discriminated carriers of CMV infection plus the relevant HLA type in this cohort and an independent approximately 350-donor cohort.

V sheds 3 bases and J sheds 2 bases, leaving 16 bases between their ends. The CDR3 spans 16 residues, from the cysteine through the phenylalanine. The entry retains the CDR3 DNA only, 48 bases that are in frame from base 1. CDR1 and CDR2 are drawn from the germline V gene (reference sequence): LNHNV, YYDKDF. Instrument on record: Illumina HiSeq 1500. TCRdb passed the public sequencing reads through fastp at Q25 and MiXCR, retaining productive beta sequences. For every CDR3 protein sequence, its rows merge into one entry that carries the most common genes and DNA. The sample has around 190,000 distinct CDR3 sequences on record, approximately 15% of them singletons. The ten largest clonotypes hold over 25% of the sample. A remark on this clonotype: Its antigen is still unknown. No base quality values were provided; no much bigger clone lies one nucleotide off.

Sequencing was carried out using PBMCs. This chain joins TRBV15 to TRBJ2-5; tentative D gene TRBD1, with 5 bases matching. This clonotype originated in a human donor in good health (CMV status not recorded). Some clones in this sample may be carry-over from other donors' samples. The CDR3 loop reads CATSSLARAVQETQYF. The sequenced DNA is TGTGCCACCAGCAGTCTGGCCAGGGCTGTACAAGAGACCCAGTACTTC.